One and the same sample provided the 24 T cell receptor beta chains below, sequenced in a study of cytomegalovirus exposure and HLA in healthy donors. With 60 Vbeta and 13 Jbeta primers, the PCR was carried out. Produced via immunoSEQ multiplex PCR; TCRdb's table is partial and in-frame only. Among 150,000 to 200,000 clones listed, roughly three quarters were seen once. Sequenced sample: PBMCs. The receptors were gathered from a male donor in good health and CMV-seropositive.

For the CDR3, the DNA is TGCGCCAGCAGCCAAAGACAGGGTGGTGATCAGCCCCAGCATTTT. This gives the protein CASSQRQGGDQPQHF. This chain connects TRBV4-1 to TRBJ1-5, with 7 bases aligning to TRBD1. CDR3 length: 15 amino acids. V trimming: 2 bases; J trimming: 5 bases; junction bases outside the gene matches: 6. CDR1 and CDR2 from the germline V gene are MGHRA and YSYEKL.

The chain is built from TRBV5-1 and TRBJ2-3; 8 bases map to TRBD2. V lost 0 bases, J lost 0 bases, and 9 bases stayed unmatched. The CDR3 length is 18 residues. Looked up from germline, CDR1 is SGHRS and CDR2 is YFSETQ. CDR3 coding DNA: TGCGCCAGCAGCTTGGGACTAGCGACCTGGACGAGCACAGATACGCAGTATTTT. Amino acid sequence: CASSLGLATWTSTDTQYF. Drawing the rest from reference TRBV5-1 and TRBJ2-3, the complete variable domain is KAGVTQTPRYLIKTRGQQVTLSCSPISGHRSVSWYQQTPGQGLQFLFEYFSETQRNKGNFPGRFSGRQFSNSRSEMNVSTLELGDSALYLCASSLGLATWTSTDTQYFGPGTRLTVL.

This chain joins TRBV5-1 and TRBJ1-2; 7 positions match TRBD1. V gave up 4 bases and J gave up 7 bases; unmatched junction bases: 22. Germline values: CDR1 SGHRS, CDR2 YFSETQ. The CDR3 is 18 residues long. The CDR3 is CASSLAPNRGRVLGGYTF. The DNA for the CDR3 is TGCGCCAGCAGCCTGGCACCAAACAGGGGCCGCGTTCTAGGTGGCTACACCTTC.

Only a few counts were recorded for this clone. The CDR3 sequence is CASSNRDRGIEETQYF. CDR3 DNA sequence: TGTGCCAGCAGCAACCGGGACAGGGGGATCGAAGAGACCCAGTACTTC. The chain couples TRBV21-1 to TRBJ2-5; no DNA check was done on the table's D call, TRBD1. TRBV21-1 is annotated as a pseudogene. CDR3 size: 16 residues.

CDR3 nucleotide sequence: TGTGCCAGCAGCTTCCTAGCGGGCTCCTACAATGAGCAGTTCTTC. Its protein product is CASSFLAGSYNEQFF. This chain joins TRBV5-4 and TRBJ2-1; the match to TRBD2 covers 8 bases. V lost 2 bases and J lost 0; bases outside the gene matches: 1. The CDR3 sequence is 15 residues long. CDR1 and CDR2 from the germline V gene are SGHNT and YYREEE (reference sequence). The full variable domain, in which reference TRBV5-4 and TRBJ2-1 provide the parts outside the CDR3, is ETGVTQSPTHLIKTRGQQVTLRCSSQSGHNTVSWYQQALGQGPQFIFQYYREEENGRGNFPPRFSGLQFPNYSSELNVNALELDDSALYLCASSFLAGSYNEQFFGPGTRLTVL.

The gene calls are TRBV5-1 and TRBJ1-2; D possibly corresponds to TRBD1 (6 bases). V lost 4 bases and J lost 4, with 8 bases in between. Germline assignment: CDR1 SGHRS and CDR2 YFSETQ. CDR3 length: 12 residues. The CDR3 nucleotides read TGCGCCAGCAGCCTCAGGGGCTATGGCTACACCTTC. As protein: CASSLRGYGYTF.

This chain joins TRBV2 and TRBJ2-7; D is possibly TRBD1 (6 bases). V lost 2 bases and J lost 3, with 11 bases in between. Germline CDR1 reads SNHLY; CDR2 reads FYNNEI. This CDR3 has 14 residues. DNA for the CDR3: TGTGCCAGCAGTGAATATGGACAGCACTACGAGCAGTACTTC. This translates into CASSEYGQHYEQYF.

V usage is TRBV4-1 and J usage is TRBJ2-7, with 8 bases identical to TRBD2. V shed 6 bases and J 6 bases; nucleotides not matched to a gene: 10. The germline V gene encodes CDR1 MGHRA and CDR2 YSYEKL. The CDR3 covers 14 residues. The CDR3 protein is CASRPAGVGCEQYF. In DNA, the CDR3 is TGCGCCAGCAGGCCAGCGGGGGTCGGTTGCGAGCAGTACTTC.

The genes are TRBV4-1 and TRBJ1-2; no clear D. The CDR3 extends over 14 amino acids. Trimming took 5 bases from V and 2 from J, leaving 12 bases between them. Per germline, CDR1 MGHRA and CDR2 YSYEKL. CDR3: CASSFQGGNYGYTF. In nucleotides, the CDR3 is TGCGCCAGCAGCTTCCAAGGAGGGAACTATGGCTACACCTTC.

The chain uses TRBV16 and TRBJ1-1, with D maybe TRBD1 (6 bases). Deletions cut 2 bases from V and 0 bases from J, with 13 bases between. The CDR3 is 16 amino acids. Germline V gene lookup returns CDR1 KGHSY and CDR2 FQNENV. The CDR3 sequence: CASSQTGMGMNTEAFF. CDR3 sequence (DNA): TGTGCCAGCAGCCAAACAGGGATGGGGATGAACACTGAAGCTTTCTTT. The full variable domain, completed using reference TRBV16 and TRBJ1-1, is GEEVAQTPKHLVRGEGQKAKLYCAPIKGHSYVFWYQQVLKNEFKFLISFQNENVFDETGMPKERFSAKCLPNSPCSLEIQATKLEDSAVYFCASSQTGMGMNTEAFFGQGTRLTVV.

The sample holds one count of this clone. V is TRBV9 and J is TRBJ1-1; D gene unclear. V was pared by 3 bases and J by 3 bases, with 9 bases between. Germline lookup yields CDR1 SGDLS and CDR2 YYNGEE. The CDR3 spans 13 residues. The CDR3 region has the DNA TGTGCCAGCAGCGCGTTCCGGGACACTGAAGCTTTCTTT. Translated: CASSAFRDTEAFF.

The V and J genes are TRBV6-5 and TRBJ1-2; D is possibly TRBD1 (5 bases). V was pared by 8 bases and J by 2 bases, with 15 bases between. This CDR3 comprises 14 residues. Germline CDR1 is MNHEY and CDR2 is SVGAGI. The chain's CDR3 is CASSPGGGNYGYTF. As DNA, the CDR3 is TGTGCCAGCTCCCCAGGTGGGGGGAACTATGGCTACACCTTC.

CDR3 sequence reads: CASRHSGGVRDEAFF. As DNA, the CDR3 is TGCGCCAGCAGGCACAGCGGGGGCGTACGGGATGAAGCTTTCTTT. The V and J genes are TRBV10-1 and TRBJ1-1; the D gene is possibly TRBD1 (6 bases). The length of the CDR3 is 15 residues. The V end was cut by 6 bases, the J end by 7 bases, with 21 bases between. CDR1 is WNHNN and CDR2 is SYGVQD in the germline V gene (reference sequence).

This chain links TRBV10-3 with TRBJ2-5, with D tentatively TRBD2 (5 bases). Trimming stripped 5 bases from V and 5 bases from J, with 15 bases between. The CDR3 has 14 amino acids. Germline-derived CDR1 and CDR2 are ENHRY and SYGVKD. This CDR3 reads CAISNRGLWETQYF. Written as DNA, the CDR3 is TGTGCCATCAGTAATAGAGGGCTTTGGGAGACCCAGTACTTC.

The chain carries TRBV7-9 and TRBJ1-2; 7 bases agree with TRBD1. The CDR3 has 16 amino acids. V was pared by 2 bases and J by 0 bases, with 6 bases of the junction left unmatched. Per germline, CDR1 SEHNR and CDR2 FQNEAQ (reference sequence). The CDR3, as DNA: TGTGCCAGCAGCTTATATCCGGGACAGACTAACTATGGCTACACCTTC. Amino acids: CASSLYPGQTNYGYTF.

This clone has just a few counts. The chain couples TRBV10-3 to TRBJ2-7; TRBD1 agrees at 8 bases. The trim removed 5 bases at V and 2 bases at J, leaving 2 bases unmatched. Germline V gene sequence: CDR1 ENHRY, CDR2 SYGVKD. The length of the CDR3 is 13 residues. The CDR3 DNA reads as TGTGCCATCAGTCAGGGGGCTGCCTACGAGCAGTACTTC. Protein product: CAISQGAAYEQYF.

This chain links TRBV6-5 with TRBJ2-3; TRBD2 agrees at 9 bases. The CDR3 runs to 13 residues. The germline V gene encodes CDR1 MNHEY and CDR2 SVGAGI. After removal of 2 bases from V and 10 bases from J, the junction contained 4 bases not matched to a gene. CDR3 sequence: CASSYHAGGPQYF. In nucleotides, the CDR3 is TGTGCCAGCAGTTACCATGCGGGGGGGCCGCAGTATTTT.

The chain carries TRBV5-6 and TRBJ2-1, with 16 nucleotides matching TRBD2. Germline trimming cut 7 bases from V and 7 bases from J; bases unmatched to any gene: 11. The length of the CDR3 is 17 residues. The germline V gene encodes CDR1 SGHDT and CDR2 YYEEEE. The CDR3 is CASGSGTSGGGSNEQFF. CDR3 coding DNA: TGTGCCAGCGGCAGCGGGACTAGCGGGGGGGGCAGTAATGAGCAGTTCTTC.

A single count supports this clone. This chain joins TRBV5-6 and TRBJ2-5; the D gene is possibly TRBD2 (5 bases). V gave up 4 bases and J gave up 1 base, with 17 bases separating them. Germline V gene lookup returns CDR1 SGHDT and CDR2 YYEEEE. The CDR3 loop spans 16 amino acids. The chain's CDR3 is CASSPLLRAGQETQYF. The CDR3 coding sequence is TGTGCCAGCAGCCCACTACTCCGTGCGGGCCAAGAGACCCAGTACTTC.

The chain couples TRBV2 to TRBJ1-1; 8 positions match TRBD1. CDR3 length: 14 residues. Germline V gene sequence: CDR1 SNHLY, CDR2 FYNNEI. V trimming: 6 bases; J trimming: 1 base; junction bases outside the gene matches: 4. The CDR3 coding sequence is TGTGCCAGCAGCAAAGGGACAGGGAACACTGAAGCTTTCTTT. Translated: CASSKGTGNTEAFF.

This clone was counted between two and nine times. The chain recombines TRBV5-4 with TRBJ1-2, with a possible D match to TRBD1 (6 bases). The V and J ends lost 3 bases and 7 bases respectively, with 19 bases between them. The CDR3 runs 15 residues. Per germline, CDR1 SGHNT and CDR2 YYREEE (reference sequence). The CDR3 sequence is CASSSPRGGAPGYTF. As DNA, the CDR3 is TGTGCCAGCAGCTCGCCTAGGGGGGGGGCGCCTGGCTACACCTTC.

CDR3 in amino acids: CASRLGGNSPLHF. For the CDR3, the DNA is TGTGCCAGCAGACTGGGGGGGAATTCACCCCTCCACTTT. This chain connects TRBV27 to TRBJ1-6; D is perhaps TRBD1 (5 bases). Germline assignment: CDR1 MNHEY and CDR2 SMNVEV (reference sequence). With 6 bases removed from V and 7 bases from J, the gap between germline ends came to 10 bases. The CDR3 length is 13 residues.

This chain connects TRBV5-6 to TRBJ2-5; 9 nucleotides align to TRBD2. The germline CDR1 and CDR2 sequences are SGHDT and YYEEEE. The ends lost 4 bases at V and 3 bases at J; junction bases unmatched: 7. This CDR3 is 15 amino acids long. CDR3 in amino acids: CASSLSGGLEETQYF. As DNA, the CDR3 is TGTGCCAGCAGCCTTAGCGGGGGCCTCGAAGAGACCCAGTACTTC.

The rearrangement uses TRBV9 and TRBJ1-3; tentative D call: TRBD1 (5 bases). The V gene lost 5 bases and the J gene lost 0 bases, with 9 bases spanning the gap. The CDR3 loop spans 14 amino acids. The germline CDR1 and CDR2 sequences are SGDLS and YYNGEE. CDR3 nucleotide sequence: TGTGCCAGCAGTGCAGACAGCTCTGGAAACACCATATATTTT. As protein: CASSADSSGNTIYF.